One TCR beta chain is described in this entry. Its antigen remains unknown. CDR3 length: 14 amino acids. Germline V CDR1 and CDR2: DFQATT, SNEGSKA (reference sequence). V dropped 5 bases and J dropped 4; count of bases not matched to a gene: 7. The data derive from a study of post-analysis software for immune sequencing data. Study background: Relapsing-remitting, secondary progressive and progressive-relapsing forms of multiple sclerosis all featured among disease courses.

Every TCR beta cDNA library bore unique molecular identifiers. Out of roughly 0.85 to 10 million T cells, 450,000 to 600,000 cDNA molecules were generated. TCRdb analysed the PCR reads with MiXCR anew, one entry per CDR3 protein. This table holds hundreds of thousands of distinct CDR3 sequences, roughly 27% found once. Whole-study results and caveats: Patients carried roughly 5 TRBV segments more frequently than controls did, and TRBV5-6, TRBV5-1 and TRBV20-1 were among them. Samples sharing a preparation batch grouped tightly together when assessed by F measure. Normalized Chao1 diversity in multiple sclerosis patients fell significantly below that of controls.

This receptor was taken from a girl aged 5-17 years with multiple sclerosis. Material for sequencing was blood. V is TRBV20-1 and J is TRBJ2-1, with 8 bases fitting TRBD1. CDR3 amino acids: CSAPWTGPYNEQFF. CDR3 bases: TGCAGTGCTCCCTGGACAGGGCCTTACAATGAGCAGTTCTTC.